A single sample is the source of the 12 T cell receptor beta chains below, sequenced in a study of control samples from healthy donors and cancer patients. Method: immunoSEQ multiplex PCR; TCRdb's copy keeps in-frame clones and lacks some. Of tens of thousands of clones listed, about 92% are singletons. Sequenced input: PBMCs. These receptors all stem from a man aged 25 to 40 with colorectal cancer.

The rearrangement uses TRBV10-3 and TRBJ2-3; D unclear. The ends were cut back, 4 bases at V and 0 bases at J, with 14 bases in the middle. Germline CDR1 reads ENHRY; CDR2 reads SYGVKD. The CDR3 has 16 amino acids. The CDR3 loop is CAISGRKTGSTDTQYF. The DNA for the CDR3 is TGTGCCATCAGTGGGCGGAAGACGGGCAGCACAGATACGCAGTATTTT.

The V and J genes are TRBV5-1 and TRBJ1-2; D not resolved. Per the germline V gene, CDR1 is SGHRS and CDR2 is YFSETQ. Between the trimmed V and J ends, which lost 0 bases and 4 bases, there was a span of 13 bases. The CDR3 is made up of 15 amino acids. CDR3 region: CASSLELSTAYGYTF. For the CDR3, the DNA is TGCGCCAGCAGCTTGGAGCTTTCGACCGCCTATGGCTACACCTTC.

The chain is built from TRBV6-2 or TRBV6-3 and TRBJ2-2, with a weak D call TRBD1 (5 bases). CDR1 is MNHEY, CDR2 SVGEGT, per germline. V was clipped by 2 bases and J by 4 bases, with 8 bases between them. The CDR3 covers 14 residues. The DNA of the CDR3 is TGTGCCAGCAGTTACATAAGGGGCACCGGGGAGCTGTTTTTT. This sequence encodes CASSYIRGTGELFF.

This sequence joins TRBV4-3 and TRBJ1-1, with TRBD1 identical over 8 bases. The ends lost 8 bases at V and 5 bases at J; junction bases unmatched: 7. Per the germline V gene, CDR1 is LGHNA and CDR2 is YSLEER. CDR3 size: 13 residues. CDR3 bases: TGCGCCAGCTCCCAGGGGGCGATTACTGAAGCTTTCTTT. This gives the protein CASSQGAITEAFF.

V and J are TRBV24-1 and TRBJ1-2; 12 bases map to TRBD1. This CDR3 has 16 residues. V dropped 4 bases and J dropped 8; count of bases not matched to a gene: 10. Germline CDR1 reads KGHDR; CDR2 reads SFDVKD. CDR3 coding DNA: TGTGCCACCAGTGACCCGGGACAGGGGGCGCTGGGGGGCTACACCTTC. Translating it yields CATSDPGQGALGGYTF.

The chain employs TRBV2 and TRBJ1-4; 7 bases match TRBD1. This CDR3 has 15 amino acids. Germline V gene sequence: CDR1 SNHLY, CDR2 FYNNEI. V gave up 5 bases and J gave up 6 bases; unmatched junction bases: 9. The CDR3, as DNA: TGTGCCAGCAGTCTGTCTAGGGACAGATATGAAAAACTGTTTTTT. Protein sequence: CASSLSRDRYEKLFF.

The V and J genes are TRBV18 and TRBJ2-2; 12 bases map to TRBD2. This CDR3 contains 16 residues. J was trimmed by 4 bases and V by 2 bases; bases with no gene match: 2. Germline V gives CDR1 KGHSH, CDR2 LQKENI. CDR3 sequence reads: CASSPGLAGTTGELFF. For the CDR3, the DNA is TGTGCCAGCTCACCAGGACTAGCGGGGACCACCGGGGAGCTGTTTTTT.

This rearrangement joins TRBV13 to TRBJ1-4; D perhaps matches TRBD1 (6 bases). The CDR3 length is 13 residues. Germline V gene data show CDR1 as PRHDT and CDR2 as FYEKMQ (reference sequence). The V and J ends lost 4 bases and 8 bases respectively, with 11 bases between them. The CDR3 coding sequence is TGTGCCAGCAGCTCCACAGGGCAGGAAAAACTGTTTTTT. Translation: CASSSTGQEKLFF. The entire variable domain, with the rest obtained from reference TRBV13 and TRBJ1-4, is as follows: AAGVIQSPRHLIKEKRETATLKCYPIPRHDTVYWYQQGPGQDPQFLISFYEKMQSDKGSIPDRFSAQQFSDYHSELNMSSLELGDSALYFCASSSTGQEKLFFGSGTQLSVL.

This chain uses TRBV12-3 or TRBV12-4 with TRBJ2-5; D is unclear. The CDR3 length is 12 residues. V was trimmed by 2 bases and J by 0 bases, leaving 1 base between them. This CDR3 reads CASSLNQETQYF. CDR3 bases: TGTGCCAGCAGTTTAAACCAAGAGACCCAGTACTTC.

This rearrangement joins TRBV10-3 to TRBJ2-7; a weak D match, TRBD2 (5 bases). Trimming cost V 3 bases and J 4 bases, with 13 bases left between them. From germline, CDR1 is ENHRY and CDR2 SYGVKD. This CDR3 region has 14 residues. The CDR3 region has the DNA TGTGCCATCAGTGAATCGGAGGATGTGTACGAGCAGTACTTC. It specifies CAISESEDVYEQYF.

The V call is TRBV30, the J call TRBJ1-1; D uncertain. V dropped 0 bases and J dropped 10 bases, with 9 bases sitting between them. The CDR3 contains 11 residues. Per the germline V gene, CDR1 is GTSNPN and CDR2 is SVGIG (reference sequence). CDR3 amino acids: CAWSVREAAFF. The DNA for the CDR3 is TGTGCCTGGAGTGTACGGGAGGCAGCTTTCTTT.

The chain combines TRBV4-2 with TRBJ2-3; TRBD2 aligns across 16 bases. Germline CDR1 reads LGHNA; CDR2 reads YNFKEQ. The CDR3 totals 18 residues. V gave up 1 base and J gave up 8 bases; unmatched junction bases: 9. DNA for the CDR3: TGTGCCAGCAGCCAAGCAGGGACTAGCGGGGGGGCATATTCTACGCAGTATTTT. It is translated as CASSQAGTSGGAYSTQYF.